The 8 T cell receptor beta chains presented below share a single source sample, sequenced in a study of post-analysis software for immune sequencing data. Study outcomes and limitations: TRBV segments more frequent in patients than in controls numbered five and included TRBV5-6, TRBV5-1 and TRBV20-1.

The antigens these receptors bind are not known. Unique molecular identifiers were present in the TCR beta cDNA libraries. TCRdb analysed the PCR reads with MiXCR anew, one entry per CDR3 protein. Found here are roughly 430,000 distinct CDR3 sequences, 30% to 45% of them singletons; the top ten hold about 8%. Sequences were obtained from blood. These receptors were obtained from a girl under 10 years old with multiple sclerosis.

The sample holds a few counts of this clonotype. This rearrangement joins TRBV20-1 to TRBJ2-7; TRBD1 matches at 7 bases. Germline V gene sequence: CDR1 DFQATT, CDR2 SNEGSKA (reference sequence). Trimming removed 1 base from V and 3 bases from J; junction bases left unmatched: 9. The CDR3 has 15 residues. CDR3 loop: CSARADRVVNYEQYF. Written as DNA, the CDR3 is TGCAGTGCTAGAGCTGACAGGGTGGTAAACTACGAGCAGTACTTC.

The rearrangement uses TRBV27 and TRBJ1-2, with 7 bases lining up with TRBD1. The CDR3 contains 18 residues. With 0 bases clipped from V and 8 bases from J, the junction kept 18 bases outside the gene matches. Germline CDR1 is MNHEY and CDR2 is SMNVEV (reference sequence). The CDR3 DNA is TGTGCCAGCAGTTTATCTATCCGACAGGGAGTCCCAGTCCAAGGCTACACCTTC. Protein sequence: CASSLSIRQGVPVQGYTF.

V gene TRBV7-2 combines with J gene TRBJ2-6; possibly TRBD2 for D (7 bases). CDR1 is SGHTA and CDR2 is FQGNSA in the germline V gene. Trimming removed 5 bases at V and 2 bases at J, with 13 bases between. The CDR3 is 16 amino acids. For the CDR3, the DNA is TGTGCCAGCAGCCCCCGAGGGGGGGCTGGGGCCAACGTCCTGACTTTC. Its translation is CASSPRGGAGANVLTF. Variable domain in full (rest from reference TRBV7-2 and TRBJ2-6): GAGVSQSPSNKVTEKGKDVELRCDPISGHTALYWYRQSLGQGLEFLIYFQGNSAPDKSGLPSDRFSAERTGGSVSTLTIQRTQQEDSAVYLCASSPRGGAGANVLTFGAGSRLTVL.

This clonotype was seen a few times. The chain employs TRBV2 and TRBJ2-7; D might be TRBD1 or TRBD2, each matching 5 bases. CDR3 size: 13 residues. Germline V gene data show CDR1 as SNHLY and CDR2 as FYNNEI. Trimming shortened V by 3 bases and J by 3 bases, and 9 bases separated the two germline ends. The CDR3 sequence is CASSEPGSYEQYF. CDR3 sequence (DNA): TGTGCCAGCAGTGAGCCAGGGAGCTACGAGCAGTACTTC.

This clonotype has more than one count but fewer than ten. The chain couples TRBV29-1 to TRBJ1-1, with 7 bases identical to TRBD1. Unmatched junction bases numbered 8, after V lost 4 bases and J lost 0 bases. CDR3 length: 15 amino acids. Germline CDR1 is SQVTM and CDR2 is ANQGSEA. This CDR3 is CSVGDSYSLNTEAFF. CDR3 coding DNA: TGCAGCGTTGGGGACAGCTATAGTTTGAACACTGAAGCTTTCTTT. The whole variable domain, remainder taken from reference TRBV29-1 and TRBJ1-1, is SAVISQKPSRDICQRGTSLTIQCQVDSQVTMMFWYRQQPGQSLTLIATANQGSEATYESGFVIDKFPISRPNLTFSTLTVSNMSPEDSSIYLCSVGDSYSLNTEAFFGQGTRLTVV.

V is TRBV2 and J is TRBJ2-3; D assignment may be TRBD1 or TRBD2 (5 bases each). The CDR3 loop spans 13 amino acids. The germline gives CDR1 SNHLY, CDR2 FYNNEI. V lost 8 bases and J 0 bases, leaving 9 bases between the germline ends. CDR3 DNA: TGTGCCAGCTGGGACGGTAGCACAGATACGCAGTATTTT. It codes for CASWDGSTDTQYF.

The rearrangement uses TRBV9 and TRBJ2-5, with D hard to call. Trimming pared 4 bases from V and 1 base from J, leaving 17 bases between. The germline CDR1 and CDR2 sequences are SGDLS and YYNGEE. This CDR3 is 16 amino acids long. CDR3 nucleotide sequence: TGTGCCAGCAGCTCTATGTGGCGAGAAACCCAAGAGACCCAGTACTTC. Translating gives CASSSMWRETQETQYF.

This chain links TRBV9 with TRBJ2-7; 9 bases are shared with TRBD1. V trimming: 3 bases; J trimming: 2 bases; junction bases outside the gene matches: 6. Germline CDR1 SGDLS, CDR2 YYNGEE. This CDR3 contains 15 residues. This chain's CDR3 is CASSAGTGFTYEQYF. CDR3 in DNA: TGTGCCAGCAGCGCCGGGACAGGGTTCACCTACGAGCAGTACTTC.